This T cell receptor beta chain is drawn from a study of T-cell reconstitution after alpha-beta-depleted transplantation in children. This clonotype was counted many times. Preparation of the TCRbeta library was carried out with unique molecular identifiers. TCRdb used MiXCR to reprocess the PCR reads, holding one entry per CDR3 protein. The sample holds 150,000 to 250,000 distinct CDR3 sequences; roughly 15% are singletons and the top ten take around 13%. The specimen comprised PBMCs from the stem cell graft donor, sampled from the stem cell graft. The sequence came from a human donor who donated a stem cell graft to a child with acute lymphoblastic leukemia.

The CDR3 loop is CASSVGQGTTNEKLFF. The CDR3 DNA reads as TGCGCCAGCAGCGTGGGACAGGGGACAACTAATGAAAAACTGTTTTTT. This chain joins TRBV5-1 and TRBJ1-4, with TRBD1 matching 10 bases. CDR3 length: 16 residues. CDR1 and CDR2 from the germline V gene are SGHRS and YFSETQ. V lost 4 bases, J lost 0 bases, and 3 bases stayed unmatched.